This T cell receptor (beta chain) appears in the sequencing data of a study of T cell responses to AZD1222 COVID-19 vaccine. General study points: Donors, mostly white British, included more females; clonal diversity was possibly underestimated. Unmutated variant regions are reportedly targeted by nearly half of spike-specific TCRs. The repertoires were collected only after the peak T cell response.

Sequenced by immunoSEQ multiplex PCR; TCRdb stores in-frame clones only, minus some. The profile shows about 100,000 clones, over 90% of them singletons. J was trimmed by 7 bases and V by 0 bases; bases with no gene match: 9. The CDR3 is made up of 15 amino acids. Germline lookup yields CDR1 MNHEY and CDR2 SVGEGT. This clone showed up just a few times. Its antigen is unidentified. This chain joins TRBV6-2 or TRBV6-3 and TRBJ2-7; TRBD2 agrees at 7 bases. The receptor was isolated from an adult in good health. Sequencing used peripheral blood, obtained on day 0 of AZD1222 vaccination. The CDR3 is CASSYSIRDYREQYF. The CDR3 coding sequence is TGTGCCAGCAGTTACTCGATAAGGGACTACAGGGAGCAGTACTTC.